What follows is one TCR beta chain and its context. Its antigen is undetermined. These data belong to a study of response to subunit inactivated influenza vaccine. Findings and caveats of the study: Few additional T cells are recruited per seasonal influenza vaccination, authors suggested.

TCRdb reprocessed the RT-PCR reads with MiXCR, giving one entry per CDR3 protein. The table records roughly 160,000 distinct CDR3 sequences, around a tenth of them present only once. Sequenced here: CD8+ T cells sorted from PBMCs, sampled around 25 months after vaccination. This TCR derives from a man aged 50 to 75 who received an inactivated influenza vaccine.

As DNA, the CDR3 is TGTGCCAGCAGTGAGAGCGGGAGTGCGGGGGGACTCACAGATACGCAGTATTTT. Translating it yields CASSESGSAGGLTDTQYF. V and J are TRBV6-1 and TRBJ2-3; TRBD2 matches at 8 bases. The germline CDR1 and CDR2 sequences are MNHNS and SASEGT. Trimming at V came to 3 bases and at J to 2 bases, leaving 13 bases not matched to a gene. This CDR3 is built from 18 residues.